A selection of T cell receptor beta chains follows, all from one sample in a study of T cell repertoires in cytomegalovirus infection. These receptors' targets are unknown. TCRdb used MiXCR to reprocess the reads, holding one entry per CDR3 protein. The repertoire holds 65,000 to 85,000 distinct CDR3 sequences, with approximately 30% as singletons. The source material was CD8+ T cells from cultured PBMCs, sampled from culture after CMV antigen stimulation. These TCRs come from a human donor in good health (CMV status not recorded). Some clones in this sample may be carry-over from other donors' samples. CDR3s include the opening cysteine and the closing phenylalanine or tryptophan. Each record gives: CDR3 protein, V gene, J gene.

CDR3 protein: CAISAGTGGTNEKLFF; V gene: TRBV10-3; J gene: TRBJ1-4
CDR3 protein: CASRPNSGTTNYGYTF; V gene: TRBV19; J gene: TRBJ1-2
CDR3 protein: CASSSSQGQTQYF; V gene: TRBV7-2; J gene: TRBJ2-5
CDR3 protein: CASSLAGQGNYEQYF; V gene: TRBV27; J gene: TRBJ2-7
CDR3 protein: CSARPTDRGLREQYF; V gene: TRBV20-1; J gene: TRBJ2-7
CDR3 protein: CASKAGGTEAFF; V gene: TRBV19; J gene: TRBJ1-1
CDR3 protein: CATSRDRAYNSPLHF; V gene: TRBV15; J gene: TRBJ1-6
CDR3 protein: CASGQLGNTGELFF; V gene: TRBV7-3; J gene: TRBJ2-2
CDR3 protein: CASSQEAETQYF; V gene: TRBV4-3; J gene: TRBJ2-3
CDR3 protein: CATSDFGTKNNEQFF; V gene: TRBV24-1; J gene: TRBJ2-1
CDR3 protein: CASSQDVDRGGGTDTQYF; V gene: TRBV4-3; J gene: TRBJ2-3
CDR3 protein: CASSPQHPALGTNEKLFF; V gene: TRBV12-3/TRBV12-4; J gene: TRBJ1-4
CDR3 protein: CATSDLRSAYNEQFF; V gene: TRBV24-1; J gene: TRBJ2-1
CDR3 protein: CASSSYSTGELFF; V gene: TRBV4-3; J gene: TRBJ2-2
CDR3 protein: CASSSPGVGTGELFF; V gene: TRBV12-3/TRBV12-4; J gene: TRBJ2-2
CDR3 protein: CASSRLGQGYEQYF; V gene: TRBV12-3/TRBV12-4; J gene: TRBJ2-7
CDR3 protein: CASSYTTYEQYF; V gene: TRBV6-2/TRBV6-3; J gene: TRBJ2-7
CDR3 protein: CASSLIVSGGANEQFF; V gene: TRBV12-3/TRBV12-4; J gene: TRBJ2-1
CDR3 protein: CASTATVSKNIQYF; V gene: TRBV23-1; J gene: TRBJ2-4
CDR3 protein: CASTGARNSPLHF; V gene: TRBV27; J gene: TRBJ1-6